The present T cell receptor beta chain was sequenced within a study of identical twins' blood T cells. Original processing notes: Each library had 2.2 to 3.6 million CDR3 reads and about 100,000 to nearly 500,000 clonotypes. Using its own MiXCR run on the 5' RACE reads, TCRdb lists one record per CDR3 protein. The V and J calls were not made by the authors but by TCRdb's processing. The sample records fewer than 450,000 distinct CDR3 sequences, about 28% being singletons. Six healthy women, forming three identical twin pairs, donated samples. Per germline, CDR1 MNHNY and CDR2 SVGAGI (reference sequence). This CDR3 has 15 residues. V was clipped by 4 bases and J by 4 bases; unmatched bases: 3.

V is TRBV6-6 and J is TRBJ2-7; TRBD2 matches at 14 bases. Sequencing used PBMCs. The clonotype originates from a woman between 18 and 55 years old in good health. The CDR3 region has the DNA TGTGCCAGCAGTTGGGGGACTAGCGGGGGTTACGAGCAGTACTTC. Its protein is CASSWGTSGGYEQYF.